These 14 T cell receptor beta chains originate from one sample sequenced in a study of CD8 T cells in ankylosing spondylitis. TCRdb re-called the 5' RACE reads with MiXCR, one entry per CDR3 protein. This sample has roughly 150,000 distinct CDR3 sequences; around a tenth occur once, and the top ten carry about 16%. Sequences were obtained from blood, either unsorted or a sorted T cell fraction (not recorded which). Receptors originate from a female donor with ankylosing spondylitis or in good health (not recorded which).

The chain joins TRBV2 to TRBJ1-1; no clear D gene. The ends were cut back, 7 bases at V and 4 bases at J, with 7 bases in the middle. Germline V gene data show CDR1 as SNHLY and CDR2 as FYNNEI. The CDR3 extends over 11 amino acids. The CDR3 region has the DNA TGTGCCAGCAACTCGGGCACTGAAGCTTTCTTT. Its translation is CASNSGTEAFF.

This clonotype was seen ten or more times. The DNA of the CDR3 is TGTGCCAGCAGGCAGGGGGCTACCTACGAGCAGTACTTC. Encoded protein: CASRQGATYEQYF. The chain uses TRBV7-9 and TRBJ2-7, with TRBD1 matching over 8 bases. After removal of 6 bases from V and 2 bases from J, the junction contained 3 bases not matched to a gene. CDR3 length: 13 residues. Germline V gene sequence: CDR1 SEHNR, CDR2 FQNEAQ (reference sequence).

CDR3 bases: TGTGCCAGCAGGGGGGGGGCGGAAACCTACGAGCAGTACTTC. Translated: CASRGGAETYEQYF. The chain carries TRBV5-6 and TRBJ2-7; tentatively, D is TRBD2 (7 bases). Per germline, CDR1 SGHDT and CDR2 YYEEEE. The CDR3 is 14 residues long. V was cut by 5 bases and J by 2 bases, with 14 bases left in between.

The rearrangement joins TRBV4-1 to TRBJ2-1, with 9 nucleotides matching TRBD2. Trimming at V came to 4 bases and at J to 7 bases, leaving 11 bases not matched to a gene. The CDR3 runs 16 residues. CDR1 and CDR2 from the germline V gene are MGHRA and YSYEKL. Here the CDR3 reads CASSLWAGGAQNEQFF. The CDR3 DNA follows: TGCGCCAGCAGCCTATGGGCGGGAGGGGCTCAGAATGAGCAGTTCTTC.

The J gene is TRBJ2-1, the V gene TRBV13; TRBD2 matches at 8 bases. The CDR3 spans 15 residues. After removal of 4 bases from V and 4 bases from J, the junction contained 6 bases not matched to a gene. The germline V gene encodes CDR1 PRHDT and CDR2 FYEKMQ (reference sequence). The CDR3 is CASSSAGGPYNEQFF. Here the CDR3 DNA reads TGTGCCAGCAGCTCGGCGGGAGGTCCGTACAATGAGCAGTTCTTC. Together with reference TRBV13 and TRBJ2-1, the CDR3 gives the full variable domain: AAGVIQSPRHLIKEKRETATLKCYPIPRHDTVYWYQQGPGQDPQFLISFYEKMQSDKGSIPDRFSAQQFSDYHSELNMSSLELGDSALYFCASSSAGGPYNEQFFGPGTRLTVL.

The genes are TRBV6-5 and TRBJ2-7; 7 bases are shared with TRBD2. The length of the CDR3 is 17 residues. CDR1 MNHEY and CDR2 SVGAGI come from the germline V gene. The V segment lost 2 bases and the J segment 3 bases; nucleotides outside the gene matches: 13. The CDR3 coding sequence is TGTGCCAGCAGTTACGTAGACAGCCTTCGCGGGGGCTACGAGCAGTACTTC. This encodes CASSYVDSLRGGYEQYF.

This chain connects TRBV25-1 to TRBJ2-7; D call uncertain. V was clipped by 10 bases and J by 3 bases, with 16 bases between them. Germline CDR1 and CDR2: MGHDK and SYGVNS. The CDR3 is made up of 13 amino acids. Written as DNA, the CDR3 is TGTGCCACCCAAAGGCTACTCGACTACGAGCAGTACTTC. Its translation is CATQRLLDYEQYF.

This clonotype was picked up many times. The chain uses TRBV7-8 and TRBJ2-7; 12 nucleotides line up with TRBD2. The CDR3 runs 16 residues. Losses at the gene ends were 1 base for V and 2 bases for J; bases not matched to a gene: 3. From germline, CDR1 is SGHVS and CDR2 FQNEAQ. CDR3 loop: CASSLEASGGAYEQYF. For the CDR3, the DNA is TGTGCCAGCAGCTTAGAGGCTAGCGGGGGGGCCTACGAGCAGTACTTC.

V and J are TRBV2 and TRBJ2-2; unclear D gene. The V end was cut by 7 bases, the J end by 5 bases, with 14 bases between. This CDR3 contains 14 residues. CDR1 is SNHLY, CDR2 FYNNEI, per germline. The CDR3 loop is CASNFNPGTGELFF. CDR3 coding DNA: TGTGCCAGCAACTTCAACCCCGGGACCGGGGAGCTGTTTTTT.

This clonotype has only a few counts. The chain links TRBV12-2 to TRBJ1-5. TRBV12-2 represents a pseudogene. This CDR3 has 11 residues. The CDR3 DNA sequence: TGTGCAAGTCGCTTAGATCAGCCCCAGCATTTT. As protein: CASRLDQPQHF.

The sample holds a few counts of this clonotype. This chain joins TRBV4-3 and TRBJ2-1, with 7 bases that match TRBD2. With 0 bases clipped from V and 4 bases from J, the junction kept 9 bases outside the gene matches. The CDR3 has 17 residues. From germline, CDR1 is LGHNA and CDR2 YSLEER. CDR3 DNA sequence: TGCGCCAGCAGCCAAGATCGGGCCGGGAGGCCTTACAATGAGCAGTTCTTC. This codes for CASSQDRAGRPYNEQFF.

This clonotype was recorded many times. The gene calls are TRBV2 and TRBJ2-1; 10 bases agree with TRBD2. Germline loops: CDR1 SNHLY, CDR2 FYNNEI. V lost 6 bases and J lost 5; bases outside the gene matches: 13. The CDR3 extends over 17 amino acids. CDR3 residues: CASRPNPGTSVDNEQFF. The CDR3 bases are TGTGCCAGCAGGCCTAACCCCGGGACTAGCGTAGACAATGAGCAGTTCTTC. The complete variable domain, with remaining parts taken from reference TRBV2 and TRBJ2-1, reads EPEVTQTPSHQVTQMGQEVILRCVPISNHLYFYWYRQILGQKVEFLVSFYNNEISEKSEIFDDQFSVERPDGSNFTLKIRSTKLEDSAMYFCASRPNPGTSVDNEQFFGPGTRLTVL.

This clonotype was seen ten or more times. V is TRBV7-9 and J is TRBJ2-5; TRBD2 matches 9 bases. The germline gives CDR1 SEHNR, CDR2 FQNEAQ (reference sequence). The CDR3 runs to 16 residues. After removal of 4 bases from V and 4 bases from J, the junction contained 10 bases not matched to a gene. The CDR3 is CASSSSGTGTPETQYF. The DNA of the CDR3 is TGTGCCAGCAGCTCTAGCGGGACGGGTACCCCAGAGACCCAGTACTTC.

The chain uses TRBV12-3 or TRBV12-4 and TRBJ2-5; the D call may be TRBD1 or TRBD2 (6 bases each). Trimming pared 3 bases from V and 5 bases from J, leaving 22 bases between. This CDR3 has 17 residues. The CDR3 DNA is TGTGCCAGCAGTTTCCTAAGGGCTATGGCCGGGGGCGAGACCCAGTACTTC. This encodes CASSFLRAMAGGETQYF.